This T cell receptor (beta chain) is from a study of radiotherapy plus CTLA-4 blockade in lung cancer. About the study: There were objective responses in 18% of patients, and around 32% had disease control.

Germline V CDR1 and CDR2: SEHNR, FQNEAQ (reference sequence). V lost 3 bases, J lost 2 bases, and 6 bases stayed unmatched. The CDR3 runs to 15 residues. TCRdb's copy holds only in-frame clones and misses some; the assay was immunoSEQ multiplex PCR. The sample lists approximately 100,000 clones, around 85% occurring once. Findings of the study overall: Best predicting response, reportedly, were early blood T cell clone dynamics, with interferon-beta. Once radiotherapy plus ipilimumab had been given, TCR clones derived from tumor expanded in blood.

The study gave focal radiation plus ipilimumab CTLA-4 blockade to patients with chemo-refractory metastatic non-small-cell lung cancer. Turning to this clone: The antigen remains unidentified.

The sample in question was peripheral blood, obtained from a patient treated with radiotherapy plus ipilimumab. This receptor was identified in a human donor with non-small cell lung cancer that progressed on radiotherapy plus ipilimumab. Some clones in this sample may be carry-over from other donors' samples. V usage is TRBV7-9 and J usage is TRBJ2-7; 8 positions match TRBD1. CDR3 sequence: CASSFGQGNTYEQYF. CDR3 nucleotides: TGTGCCAGCAGCTTTGGACAGGGAAATACCTACGAGCAGTACTTC.